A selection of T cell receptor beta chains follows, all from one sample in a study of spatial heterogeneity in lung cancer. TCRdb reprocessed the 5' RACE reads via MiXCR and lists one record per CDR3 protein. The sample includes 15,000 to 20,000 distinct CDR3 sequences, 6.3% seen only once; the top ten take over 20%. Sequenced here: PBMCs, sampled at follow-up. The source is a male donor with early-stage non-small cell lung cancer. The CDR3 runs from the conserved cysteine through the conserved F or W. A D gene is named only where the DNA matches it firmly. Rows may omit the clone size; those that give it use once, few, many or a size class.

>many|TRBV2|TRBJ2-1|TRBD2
CASTGAGDEQFF
TGTGCCAGCACCGGAGCGGGAGATGAGCAGTTCTTC
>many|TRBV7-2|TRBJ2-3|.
CASSFLGQPTDTQYF
TGTGCCAGCAGCTTCCTCGGACAACCCACAGATACGCAGTATTTT
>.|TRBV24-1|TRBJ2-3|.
CATTDGDTQYF
TGTGCCACGACGGACGGAGATACGCAGTATTTT
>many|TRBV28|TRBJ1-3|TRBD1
CASSLPWDRLASGNTIYF
TGTGCCAGCAGTTTACCGTGGGACAGACTGGCCTCTGGAAACACCATATATTTT
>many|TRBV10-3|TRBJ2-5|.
CAISDREETQYF
TGTGCCATCAGTGACAGGGAAGAGACCCAGTACTTC
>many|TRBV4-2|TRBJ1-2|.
CASSQDQESEGYTF
TGTGCCAGCAGCCAAGATCAGGAGTCTGAGGGCTACACCTTC
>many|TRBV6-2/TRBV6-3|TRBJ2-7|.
CASSYNRPGEQYF
TGTGCCAGCAGTTACAACAGGCCTGGCGAGCAGTACTTC
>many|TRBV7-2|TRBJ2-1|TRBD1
CASSTTGDYNEQFF
TGTGCCAGCAGCACCACAGGGGACTACAATGAGCAGTTCTTC
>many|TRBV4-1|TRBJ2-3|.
CASSQGATPPDTQYF
TGCGCCAGCAGCCAAGGGGCTACCCCCCCGGATACGCAGTATTTT
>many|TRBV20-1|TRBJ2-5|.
CSARADGDQETQYF
TGCAGTGCTAGAGCGGACGGAGACCAAGAGACCCAGTACTTC
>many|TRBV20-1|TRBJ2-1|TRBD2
CSSARSVGGSSYNEQFF
TGCAGTTCCGCCCGTAGCGTGGGCGGGAGCTCCTACAATGAGCAGTTCTTC
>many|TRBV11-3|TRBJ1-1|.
CASSFGGGTEAFF
TGTGCCAGCAGCTTTGGGGGTGGCACTGAAGCTTTCTTT
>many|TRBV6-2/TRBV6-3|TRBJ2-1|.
CASSYGYTYTRGEQFF
TGTGCCAGCAGTTACGGGTATACCTACACCCGGGGTGAGCAGTTCTTC
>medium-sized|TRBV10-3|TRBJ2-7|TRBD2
CAISDRVAGNEQYF
TGTGCCATCAGTGATCGGGTAGCGGGAAACGAGCAGTACTTC
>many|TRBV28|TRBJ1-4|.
CASSFVHLNEKLFF
TGTGCCAGCAGTTTTGTACATCTTAATGAAAAACTGTTTTTT
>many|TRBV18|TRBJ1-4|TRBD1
CASSPPLRGVEREKLFF
TGTGCCAGCTCACCACCGCTCAGGGGGGTGGAGAGAGAAAAACTGTTTTTT
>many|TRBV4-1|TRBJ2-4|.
CASSQDPGLGGGNIQYF
TGCGCCAGCAGCCAAGACCCGGGACTCGGTGGGGGAAACATTCAGTACTTC
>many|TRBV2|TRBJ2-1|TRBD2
CASTLAGSYNEQFF
TGTGCCAGCACACTAGCGGGGTCCTACAATGAGCAGTTCTTC
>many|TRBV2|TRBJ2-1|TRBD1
CASRDRAYNEQFF
TGTGCCAGCCGGGACAGGGCATACAATGAGCAGTTCTTC
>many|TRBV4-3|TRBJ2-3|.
CASSQDGSPTDTQYF
TGCGCCAGCAGCCAAGACGGGTCTCCTACGGATACGCAGTATTTT
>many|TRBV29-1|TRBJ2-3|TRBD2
CSVGSGGADTQYF
TGCAGCGTTGGGTCGGGAGGTGCAGATACGCAGTATTTT